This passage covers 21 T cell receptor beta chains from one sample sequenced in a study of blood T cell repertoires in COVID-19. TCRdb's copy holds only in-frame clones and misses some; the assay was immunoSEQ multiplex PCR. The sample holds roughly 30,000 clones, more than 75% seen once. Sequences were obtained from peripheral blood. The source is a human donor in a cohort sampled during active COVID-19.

The CDR3 reads CASLLAGTGELFF. The CDR3 region has the DNA TGTGCCAGTCTACTAGCGGGCACCGGGGAGCTGTTTTTT. The rearrangement joins TRBV19 to TRBJ2-2; 9 bases match TRBD2. This CDR3 spans 13 amino acids. Germline CDR1 and CDR2: LNHDA and SQIVND (reference sequence). V lost 8 bases, J lost 4 bases, and 2 bases stayed unmatched.

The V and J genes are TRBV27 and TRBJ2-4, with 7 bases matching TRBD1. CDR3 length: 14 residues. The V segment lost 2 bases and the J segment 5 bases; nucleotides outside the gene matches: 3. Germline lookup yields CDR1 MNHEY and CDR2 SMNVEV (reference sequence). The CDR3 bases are TGTGCCAGCAGTTTACTTGGACAGGAAAACATTCAGTACTTC. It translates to CASSLLGQENIQYF.

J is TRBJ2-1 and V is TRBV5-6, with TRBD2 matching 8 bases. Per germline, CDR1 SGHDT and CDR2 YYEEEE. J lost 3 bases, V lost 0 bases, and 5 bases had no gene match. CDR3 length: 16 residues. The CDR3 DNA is TGTGCCAGCAGCTTGGAAGATAGCGGGGACTACAATGAGCAGTTCTTC. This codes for CASSLEDSGDYNEQFF.

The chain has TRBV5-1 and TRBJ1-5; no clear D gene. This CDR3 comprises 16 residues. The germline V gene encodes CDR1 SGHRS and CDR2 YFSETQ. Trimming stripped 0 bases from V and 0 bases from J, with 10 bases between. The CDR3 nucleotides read TGCGCCAGCAGCTTGGGGACGGGATATAGCAATCAGCCCCAGCATTTT. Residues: CASSLGTGYSNQPQHF.

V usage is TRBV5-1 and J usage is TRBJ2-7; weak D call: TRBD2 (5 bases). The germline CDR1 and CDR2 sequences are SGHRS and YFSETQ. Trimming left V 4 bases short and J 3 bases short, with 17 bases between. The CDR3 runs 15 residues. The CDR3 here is CASSTGSAAYYEQYF. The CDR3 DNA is TGCGCCAGCAGCACGGGGTCGGCGGCATACTACGAGCAGTACTTC.

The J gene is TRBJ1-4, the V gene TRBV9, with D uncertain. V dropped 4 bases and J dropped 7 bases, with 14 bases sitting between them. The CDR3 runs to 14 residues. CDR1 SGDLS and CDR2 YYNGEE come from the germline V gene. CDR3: CASSSEGRFEKLFF. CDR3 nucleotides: TGTGCCAGCAGCTCGGAGGGTAGATTTGAAAAACTGTTTTTT.

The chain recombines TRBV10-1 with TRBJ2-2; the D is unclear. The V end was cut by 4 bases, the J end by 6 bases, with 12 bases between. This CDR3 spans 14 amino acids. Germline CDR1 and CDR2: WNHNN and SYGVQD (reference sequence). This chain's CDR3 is CASSGLGRAGELFF. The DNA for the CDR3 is TGCGCCAGCAGTGGGTTGGGCCGCGCCGGGGAGCTGTTTTTT.

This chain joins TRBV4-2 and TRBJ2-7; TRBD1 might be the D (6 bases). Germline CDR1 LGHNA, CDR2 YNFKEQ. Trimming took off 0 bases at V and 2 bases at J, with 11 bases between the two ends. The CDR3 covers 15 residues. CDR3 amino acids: CASSQDPGVTYEQYF. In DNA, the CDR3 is TGTGCCAGCAGCCAAGATCCAGGGGTAACCTACGAGCAGTACTTC.

The chain's CDR3 is CASSIVRTGGLQPQHF. CDR3 sequence (DNA): TGTGCCAGTAGTATCGTCAGGACAGGGGGCTTGCAGCCCCAGCATTTT. V and J are TRBV19 and TRBJ1-5; TRBD1 matches 11 bases. Germline CDR1 reads LNHDA; CDR2 reads SQIVND (reference sequence). V was pared by 3 bases and J by 7 bases, with 8 bases of the junction left unmatched. The CDR3 consists of 16 residues. Supplemented by reference TRBV19 and TRBJ1-5, the full variable domain reads DGGITQSPKYLFRKEGQNVTLSCEQNLNHDAMYWYRQDPGQGLRLIYYSQIVNDFQKGDIAEGYSVSREKKESFPLTVTSAQKNPTAFYLCASSIVRTGGLQPQHFGDGTRLSIL.

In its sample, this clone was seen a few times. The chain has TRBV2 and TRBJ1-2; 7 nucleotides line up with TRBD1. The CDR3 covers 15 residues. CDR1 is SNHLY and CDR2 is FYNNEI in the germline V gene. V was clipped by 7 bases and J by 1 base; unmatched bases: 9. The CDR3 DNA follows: TGTGCCAGCACGCAGGGGGGTCGAGATAACTATGGCTACACCTTC. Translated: CASTQGGRDNYGYTF. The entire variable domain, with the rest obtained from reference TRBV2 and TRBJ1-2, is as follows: EPEVTQTPSHQVTQMGQEVILRCVPISNHLYFYWYRQILGQKVEFLVSFYNNEISEKSEIFDDQFSVERPDGSNFTLKIRSTKLEDSAMYFCASTQGGRDNYGYTFGSGTRLTVV.

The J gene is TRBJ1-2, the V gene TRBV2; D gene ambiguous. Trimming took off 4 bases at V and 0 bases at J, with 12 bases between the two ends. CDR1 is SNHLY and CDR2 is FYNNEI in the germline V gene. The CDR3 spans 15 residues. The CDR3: CASSAVWTPNYGYTF. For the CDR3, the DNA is TGTGCCAGCAGTGCGGTCTGGACTCCTAACTATGGCTACACCTTC.

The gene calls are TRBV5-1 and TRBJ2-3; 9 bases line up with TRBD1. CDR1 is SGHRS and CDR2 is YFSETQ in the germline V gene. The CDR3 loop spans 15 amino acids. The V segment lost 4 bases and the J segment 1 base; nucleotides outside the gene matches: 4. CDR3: CASSHGTGRTDTQYF. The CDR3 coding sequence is TGCGCCAGCAGCCACGGGACAGGGCGCACAGATACGCAGTATTTT.

The CDR3 DNA reads TGTGCCAGCAGCCAAGGTTACAGTAGGAACACTGAAGCTTTCTTT. This gives the protein CASSQGYSRNTEAFF. The V call is TRBV3-1 (or the pseudogene TRBV3-2), the J call TRBJ1-1; no firm D call. The CDR3 length is 15 residues. The germline V and J ends were trimmed by 1 base and 1 base, with 10 bases remaining between them. The germline gives CDR1 LGHDT, CDR2 YNNKEL (reference sequence).

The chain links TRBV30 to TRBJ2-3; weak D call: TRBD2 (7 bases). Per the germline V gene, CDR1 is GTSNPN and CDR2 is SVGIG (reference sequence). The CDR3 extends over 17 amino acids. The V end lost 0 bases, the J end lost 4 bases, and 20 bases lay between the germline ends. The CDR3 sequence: CAWSVLPGGHGSDTQYF. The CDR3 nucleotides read TGTGCCTGGAGTGTACTTCCGGGGGGCCACGGATCAGATACGCAGTATTTT.

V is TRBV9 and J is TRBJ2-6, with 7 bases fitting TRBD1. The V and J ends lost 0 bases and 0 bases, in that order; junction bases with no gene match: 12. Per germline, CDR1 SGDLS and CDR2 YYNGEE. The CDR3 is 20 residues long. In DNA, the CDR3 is TGTGCCAGCAGCGTAGATGTTAGGGACAGCTCCTACTCTGGGGCCAACGTCCTGACTTTC. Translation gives CASSVDVRDSSYSGANVLTF.

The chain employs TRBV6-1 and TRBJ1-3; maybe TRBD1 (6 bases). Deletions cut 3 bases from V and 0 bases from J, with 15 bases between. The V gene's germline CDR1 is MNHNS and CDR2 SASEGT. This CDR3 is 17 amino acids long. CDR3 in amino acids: CASSDSRDRFSGNTIYF. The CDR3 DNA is TGTGCCAGCAGTGATTCCCGAGACAGGTTCTCTGGAAACACCATATATTTT.

The CDR3 is CASGQGLGTGELFF. CDR3 DNA sequence: TGTGCCAGCGGTCAGGGGCTAGGCACCGGGGAGCTGTTTTTT. The chain carries TRBV5-4 and TRBJ2-2; a possible D gene is TRBD1 (6 bases). Germline CDR1 reads SGHNT; CDR2 reads YYREEE (reference sequence). The length of the CDR3 is 14 residues. The germline V and J ends were trimmed by 7 bases and 4 bases, with 14 bases remaining between them.

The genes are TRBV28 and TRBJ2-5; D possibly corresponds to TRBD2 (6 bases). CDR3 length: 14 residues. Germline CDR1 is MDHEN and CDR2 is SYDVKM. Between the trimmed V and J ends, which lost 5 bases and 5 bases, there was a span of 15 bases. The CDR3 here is CASSPQLASETQYF. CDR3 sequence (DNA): TGTGCCAGCAGTCCCCAACTAGCCTCTGAGACCCAGTACTTC.

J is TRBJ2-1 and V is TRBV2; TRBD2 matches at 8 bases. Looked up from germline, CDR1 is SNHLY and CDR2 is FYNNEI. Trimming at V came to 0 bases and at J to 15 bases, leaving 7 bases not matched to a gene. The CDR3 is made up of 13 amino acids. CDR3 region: CASSEAQGLGGFF. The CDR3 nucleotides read TGTGCCAGCAGTGAAGCGCAGGGACTAGGGGGGTTCTTC.

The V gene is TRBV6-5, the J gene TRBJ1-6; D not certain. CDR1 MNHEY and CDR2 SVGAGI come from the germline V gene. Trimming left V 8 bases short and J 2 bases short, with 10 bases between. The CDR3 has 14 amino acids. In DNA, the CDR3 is TGTGCCAGCGCCGGGATCGCCTATAATTCACCCCTCCACTTT. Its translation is CASAGIAYNSPLHF.

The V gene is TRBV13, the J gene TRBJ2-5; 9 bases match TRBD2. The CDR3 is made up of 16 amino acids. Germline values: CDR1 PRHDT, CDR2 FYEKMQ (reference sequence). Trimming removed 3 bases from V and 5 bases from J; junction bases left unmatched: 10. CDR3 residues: CASSFTSGGPGETQYF. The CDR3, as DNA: TGTGCCAGCAGCTTTACCAGCGGGGGGCCGGGGGAGACCCAGTACTTC.